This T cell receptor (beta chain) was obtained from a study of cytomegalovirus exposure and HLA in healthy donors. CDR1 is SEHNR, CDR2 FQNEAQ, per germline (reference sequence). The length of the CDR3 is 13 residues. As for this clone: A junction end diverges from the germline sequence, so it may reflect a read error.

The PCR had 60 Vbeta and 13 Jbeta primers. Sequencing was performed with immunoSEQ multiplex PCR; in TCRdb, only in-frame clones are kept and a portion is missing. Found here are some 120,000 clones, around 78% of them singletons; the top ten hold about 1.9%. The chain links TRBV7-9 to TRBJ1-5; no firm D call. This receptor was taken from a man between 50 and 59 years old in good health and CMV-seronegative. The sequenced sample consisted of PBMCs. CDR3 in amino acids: CSSSPSGNQPQHF. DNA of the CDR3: TGTTCCAGCAGCCCTAGTGGTAATCAGCCCCAGCATTTT.